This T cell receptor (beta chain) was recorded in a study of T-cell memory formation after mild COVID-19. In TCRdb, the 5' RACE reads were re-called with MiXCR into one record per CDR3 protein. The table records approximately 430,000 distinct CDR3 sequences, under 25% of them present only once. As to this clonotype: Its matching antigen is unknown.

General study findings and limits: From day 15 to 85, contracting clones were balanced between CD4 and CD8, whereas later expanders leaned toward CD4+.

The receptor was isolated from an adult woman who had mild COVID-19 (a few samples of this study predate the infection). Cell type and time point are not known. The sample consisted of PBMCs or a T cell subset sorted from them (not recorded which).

The CDR3 DNA is TGTGCCAGCAGCCCGAGCGGAGCAAACGGATACGAGCAGTACTTC. Translating gives CASSPSGANGYEQYF. This chain links TRBV7-2 with TRBJ2-7, with D possibly being TRBD2 (5 bases). This CDR3 comprises 15 residues. The germline V and J ends were trimmed by 5 bases and 4 bases, with 18 bases remaining between them. CDR1 is SGHTA and CDR2 is FQGNSA in the germline V gene.